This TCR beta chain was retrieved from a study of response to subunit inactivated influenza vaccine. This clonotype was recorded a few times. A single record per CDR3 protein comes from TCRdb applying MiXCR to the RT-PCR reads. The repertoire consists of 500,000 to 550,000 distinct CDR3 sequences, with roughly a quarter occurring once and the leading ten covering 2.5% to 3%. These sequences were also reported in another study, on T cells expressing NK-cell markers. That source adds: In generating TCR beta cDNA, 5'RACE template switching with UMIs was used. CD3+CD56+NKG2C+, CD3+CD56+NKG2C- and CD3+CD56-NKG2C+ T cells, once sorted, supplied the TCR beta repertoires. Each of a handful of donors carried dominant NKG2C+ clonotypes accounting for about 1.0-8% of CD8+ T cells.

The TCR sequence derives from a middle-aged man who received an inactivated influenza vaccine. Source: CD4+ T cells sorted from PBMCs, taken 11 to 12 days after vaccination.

This CDR3 reads CASSLSVNEKLFF. CDR3 nucleotide sequence: TGTGCCAGCAGCTTAAGTGTGAATGAAAAACTGTTTTTT. The chain uses TRBV7-2 and TRBJ1-4; D gene uncertain. The CDR3 sequence is 13 residues long. Trimming removed 2 bases at V and 5 bases at J, with 6 bases between. CDR1 is SGHTA, CDR2 FQGNSA, per germline.